Described below is a single T cell receptor beta chain sequence and its context. The data originate from a study of cytomegalovirus exposure and HLA in healthy donors. In the PCR, 60 Vbeta and 13 Jbeta primers were used. Some clones are missing from TCRdb's copy, which holds only in-frame ones; the method was immunoSEQ multiplex PCR. This repertoire includes about 130,000 clones. Germline CDR1 reads MGHDK; CDR2 reads SYGVNS. This CDR3 has 18 amino acids. J gave up 2 bases and V 1 base, and 10 bases lay outside the gene matches. The J gene is TRBJ2-1, the V gene TRBV25-1, with 8 bases lining up with TRBD2. The sequenced material came from PBMCs. This TCR was sampled from a woman aged 35 to 49 in good health and CMV-seropositive. Written as DNA, the CDR3 is TGTGCCAGCAGTGAATCGTCCGGGAGGGAGGGCACCTACAATGAGCAGTTCTTC. It specifies CASSESSGREGTYNEQFF.